These 28 T cell receptor beta chains originate from one sample sequenced in a study of beta chain features in type 1 diabetes. General study points: Shortening that was moderate but significant affected the TCRB CDR3s of Type 1 diabetes patients in all four CD4+ subsets.

Their antigens remain unidentified. Sequencing targeted expressed TCRB transcripts, as all isolated RNA had been reverse transcribed. Measured with immunoSEQ multiplex PCR; TCRdb has only the in-frame clones, and not every one. The data show 200,000 to 300,000 clones, roughly 14% seen once. The sample was naive CD4+ T cells from blood. The source of these receptors is a man between 25 and 39 years old with type 1 diabetes.

The chain has TRBV29-1 and TRBJ2-2; D might be TRBD2 (5 bases). Germline loops: CDR1 SQVTM, CDR2 ANQGSEA. V was pared by 5 bases and J by 2 bases, with 9 bases between. The CDR3 consists of 13 residues. DNA for the CDR3: TGCAGCGTTACGGGATTAAACACCGGGGAGCTGTTTTTT. Translating it yields CSVTGLNTGELFF.

A single count supports this clone. This rearrangement joins TRBV2 to TRBJ1-1; TRBD1 might be the D (6 bases). The V end lost 0 bases, the J end lost 4 bases, and 12 bases lay between the germline ends. Germline loops: CDR1 SNHLY, CDR2 FYNNEI. The CDR3 contains 15 residues. CDR3 nucleotides: TGTGCCAGCAGTGAAGCGGACAGATCTGGCACTGAAGCTTTCTTT. It yields the protein CASSEADRSGTEAFF.

V and J are TRBV4-1 and TRBJ1-2; TRBD1 agrees at 9 bases. The CDR3 runs to 15 residues. Germline assignment: CDR1 MGHRA and CDR2 YSYEKL. Trimming took 3 bases from V and 4 from J; bases not matched to a gene: 6. The CDR3 sequence: CASSQRTGDSYGYTF. The CDR3 DNA reads TGCGCCAGCAGCCAGCGGACAGGGGACAGCTATGGCTACACCTTC.

This clone was seen a few times. This chain uses TRBV18 with TRBJ1-3, with D hard to call. Germline lookup yields CDR1 KGHSH and CDR2 LQKENI. The length of the CDR3 is 15 residues. The V gene lost 2 bases and the J gene lost 0 bases, with 8 bases spanning the gap. The CDR3 protein is CASSPTELSGNTIYF. The CDR3 DNA sequence: TGTGCCAGCTCACCAACCGAACTCTCTGGAAACACCATATATTTT.

The rearrangement joins TRBV29-1 to TRBJ2-7; a weak D match, TRBD1 (7 bases). Trimming removed 0 bases at V and 5 bases at J, with 14 bases between. The CDR3 is 14 residues long. Per the germline V gene, CDR1 is SQVTM and CDR2 is ANQGSEA. As DNA, the CDR3 is TGCAGCGTTGAAGAGGACAGGCCGGGGGACGAGCAGTACTTC. This gives the protein CSVEEDRPGDEQYF.

This clone was seen more than once but under ten times. The chain uses TRBV29-1 and TRBJ1-2, with a weak D call TRBD1 (5 bases). Deletions cut 5 bases from V and 5 bases from J, with 15 bases between. CDR3 size: 13 residues. Germline V gives CDR1 SQVTM, CDR2 ANQGSEA. CDR3 in amino acids: CSVSPGPPYGYTF. The CDR3 DNA follows: TGCAGCGTTAGCCCAGGGCCCCCTTATGGCTACACCTTC.

This chain links TRBV19 with TRBJ2-5, with D possibly matching TRBD1 (6 bases). V gave up 8 bases and J gave up 2 bases, with 12 bases separating them. The CDR3 is 13 amino acids. CDR1 and CDR2 from the germline V gene are LNHDA and SQIVND (reference sequence). The chain's CDR3 is CASAGTNQETQYF. The CDR3 coding sequence is TGTGCCAGTGCCGGGACAAATCAAGAGACCCAGTACTTC.

V usage is TRBV18 and J usage is TRBJ2-1; TRBD2 matches at 7 bases. CDR1 and CDR2 from the germline V gene are KGHSH and LQKENI. The trim removed 6 bases at V and 10 bases at J, leaving 6 bases unmatched. The CDR3 is made up of 12 amino acids. In DNA, the CDR3 is TGTGCCAGCTCGGGAGGGACCGAGGAGCAGTTCTTC. It translates to CASSGGTEEQFF.

The CDR3 sequence: CAISDTGPDTQYF. CDR3 bases: TGTGCCATCAGTGATACAGGGCCAGATACGCAGTATTTT. V and J are TRBV10-3 and TRBJ2-3; a possible D gene is TRBD1 (6 bases). The CDR3 consists of 13 residues. Looked up from germline, CDR1 is ENHRY and CDR2 is SYGVKD. V lost 3 bases and J lost 4, with 8 bases in between.

This clone was seen a handful of times. The V gene is TRBV4-1, the J gene TRBJ1-3, with 11 bases matching TRBD1. Looked up from germline, CDR1 is MGHRA and CDR2 is YSYEKL. This CDR3 has 15 amino acids. J lost 2 bases, V lost 3 bases, and 0 bases had no gene match. Here the CDR3 DNA reads TGCGCCAGCAGCCAGGGACAGGGGGCTGGAAACACCATATATTTT. Translated, it gives CASSQGQGAGNTIYF.

This clone came up a few times. This specimen includes other DNA sequences encoding the same CDR3. This chain connects TRBV7-2 to TRBJ2-7; 7 bases fit TRBD1. Germline V lookup: CDR1 SGHTA, CDR2 FQGNSA. The CDR3 length is 14 residues. The V segment lost 0 bases and the J segment 2 bases; nucleotides outside the gene matches: 1. In DNA form, the CDR3 reads TGTGCCAGCAGCTTAGCAGGGGGCCCCTACGAGCAGTACTTC. The encoded protein is CASSLAGGPYEQYF.

This clone was detected a few times. The DNA for the CDR3 is TGTGCCAGCAGCCCAGGGCCCTACGAGCAGTACTTC. Translation: CASSPGPYEQYF. The chain links TRBV11-2 to TRBJ2-7; D perhaps matches TRBD1 (5 bases). This CDR3 has 12 residues. V lost 5 bases to trimming and J lost 2 bases, with 7 bases between them. Germline V gene lookup returns CDR1 SGHAT and CDR2 FQNNGV.

This clone showed up just a few times. The chain employs TRBV5-1 and TRBJ2-3; TRBD1 matches 7 bases. The ends lost 2 bases at V and 2 bases at J; junction bases unmatched: 5. The CDR3 is made up of 15 amino acids. Per germline, CDR1 SGHRS and CDR2 YFSETQ. CDR3 in DNA: TGCGCCAGCAGCTTCCGGGACAGCAACACAGATACGCAGTATTTT. Its protein is CASSFRDSNTDTQYF.

This clone was observed a handful of times. V gene TRBV27 combines with J gene TRBJ1-1, with TRBD1 matching 8 bases. The CDR3 sequence is 13 residues long. Germline CDR1 and CDR2: MNHEY and SMNVEV (reference sequence). V lost 11 bases and J lost 2; bases outside the gene matches: 7. The CDR3 here is CAVQGQGNTEAFF. Here the CDR3 DNA reads TGTGCCGTACAAGGACAGGGAAACACTGAAGCTTTCTTT.

This clone has only a few counts. Here the CDR3 DNA reads TGTGCCTGGAGTGTCCTTGGGGAGGAGCAGTACTTC. It is translated as CAWSVLGEEQYF. This chain uses TRBV30 with TRBJ2-7; D might be TRBD2 (5 bases). Germline loops: CDR1 GTSNPN, CDR2 SVGIG (reference sequence). V lost 0 bases to trimming and J lost 7 bases, with 10 bases between them. The CDR3 is made up of 12 amino acids.

The sample holds a few counts of this clone. J is TRBJ2-1 and V is TRBV4-1; TRBD2 agrees at 11 bases. This CDR3 comprises 17 residues. J gave up 4 bases and V 3 bases, and 8 bases lay outside the gene matches. Germline loops: CDR1 MGHRA, CDR2 YSYEKL. CDR3 DNA: TGCGCCAGCAGCCAGGGACTAGCGGCGAAGCGGTACAATGAGCAGTTCTTC. Amino acids: CASSQGLAAKRYNEQFF.

This chain uses TRBV25-1 with TRBJ2-2; 8 nucleotides agree with TRBD2. In germline, CDR1 is MGHDK, CDR2 SYGVNS. With V trimmed by 8 bases and J by 2 bases, 7 bases remained unmatched. The CDR3 extends over 15 amino acids. CDR3 sequence (DNA): TGTGCCAGCGCCCCGGCGGGAGGCAACACCGGGGAGCTGTTTTTT. It translates to CASAPAGGNTGELFF. Full variable domain (missing parts from reference TRBV25-1 and TRBJ2-2): EADIYQTPRYLVIGTGKKITLECSQTMGHDKMYWYQQDPGMELHLIHYSYGVNSTEKGDLSSESTVSRIRTEHFPLTLESARPSHTSQYLCASAPAGGNTGELFFGEGSRLTVL.

This clone was counted between two and nine times. The gene calls are TRBV6-5 and TRBJ2-7, with D possibly matching TRBD1 (5 bases). This CDR3 spans 13 amino acids. V was cut by 6 bases and J by 6 bases, with 15 bases left in between. Germline loops: CDR1 MNHEY, CDR2 SVGAGI. CDR3 in amino acids: CASSRRESGEQYF. CDR3 DNA: TGTGCCAGCAGCCGCAGGGAATCGGGCGAGCAGTACTTC.

The genes are TRBV5-4 and TRBJ1-1; D may be TRBD1 (5 bases). The CDR3 extends over 15 amino acids. Deletions cut 3 bases from V and 5 bases from J, with 17 bases between. Looked up from germline, CDR1 is SGHNT and CDR2 is YYREEE (reference sequence). Here the CDR3 reads CASSSRALGETEAFF. In DNA form, the CDR3 reads TGTGCCAGCAGCTCCAGGGCCCTTGGGGAAACTGAAGCTTTCTTT.

A few counts support this clone. The chain carries TRBV14 and TRBJ1-1; the D is unclear. The CDR3 has 14 residues. V gave up 0 bases and J gave up 4 bases, with 9 bases separating them. The germline V gene has CDR1 SGHDN and CDR2 FVKESK. The CDR3 region has the DNA TGTGCCAGCAGCCAAGATCTAATATCCACTGAAGCTTTCTTT. Encoded protein: CASSQDLISTEAFF.

The CDR3 reads CASSLVEGAREQYF. CDR3 bases: TGTGCCAGCAGCTTAGTGGAGGGGGCGCGGGAGCAGTACTTC. The V gene is TRBV7-2, the J gene TRBJ2-7, with a weak D call TRBD1 (7 bases). V gave up 1 base and J gave up 7 bases, with 14 bases separating them. CDR1 is SGHTA, CDR2 FQGNSA, per germline. The CDR3 spans 14 residues.

This clone appeared a few times. J is TRBJ1-4 and V is TRBV4-1; D is unclear. Per germline, CDR1 MGHRA and CDR2 YSYEKL. The V and J ends lost 1 base and 1 base respectively, with 7 bases between them. CDR3 length: 15 amino acids. Here the CDR3 reads CASSQVQKTNEKLFF. CDR3 in DNA: TGCGCCAGCAGCCAAGTCCAGAAAACTAATGAAAAACTGTTTTTT.

This clone was detected a few times. The chain couples TRBV23-1 to TRBJ2-4; 8 bases align to TRBD2. TRBV23-1 has ORF status, its function being uncertain. With V trimmed by 5 bases and J by 8 bases, 26 bases remained unmatched. The length of the CDR3 is 20 residues. Here the CDR3 reads CASSSRAGPGLAGGGDIQYF. The CDR3 region has the DNA TGCGCCAGCAGTTCCAGGGCAGGGCCCGGGCTAGCGGGTGGAGGGGACATTCAGTACTTC.

This clone was found a few times. The V gene is TRBV5-1, the J gene TRBJ1-6; 7 bases agree with TRBD1. V lost 4 bases, J lost 1 base, and 5 bases stayed unmatched. This CDR3 comprises 16 residues. The germline V gene encodes CDR1 SGHRS and CDR2 YFSETQ. The CDR3 DNA is TGCGCCAGCAGCCCATCGGACAGGTCCTATAATTCACCCCTCCACTTT. Translating it yields CASSPSDRSYNSPLHF.

The chain joins TRBV6-1 to TRBJ2-7, with TRBD1 as a possible D gene (6 bases). The V gene's germline CDR1 is MNHNS and CDR2 SASEGT. CDR3 length: 14 amino acids. V shed 8 bases and J shed 0 bases, with 14 bases lying between them. The CDR3 DNA sequence: TGTGCCAGCGTTCGGACAGCTATCTCCTACGAGCAGTACTTC. Protein sequence: CASVRTAISYEQYF.

V and J are TRBV7-2 and TRBJ2-1; D gene uncertain. The V and J ends lost 1 base and 5 bases respectively, with 12 bases between them. The CDR3 is 15 amino acids. The germline gives CDR1 SGHTA, CDR2 FQGNSA. CDR3 nucleotides: TGTGCCAGCAGCTTAGGCCTTGTGGGCCACAATGAGCAGTTCTTC. Translating gives CASSLGLVGHNEQFF. Drawing the rest from reference TRBV7-2 and TRBJ2-1, the complete variable domain is GAGVSQSPSNKVTEKGKDVELRCDPISGHTALYWYRQSLGQGLEFLIYFQGNSAPDKSGLPSDRFSAERTGGSVSTLTIQRTQQEDSAVYLCASSLGLVGHNEQFFGPGTRLTVL.

This clone appeared a few times. This CDR3 is CASSGGQGTEAFF. The CDR3 nucleotides read TGCGCCAGCAGTGGGGGACAAGGCACTGAAGCTTTCTTT. The genes are TRBV5-1 and TRBJ1-1, with D possibly being TRBD1 (6 bases). V dropped 5 bases and J dropped 4 bases, with 12 bases sitting between them. Germline-derived CDR1 and CDR2 are SGHRS and YFSETQ. The CDR3 contains 13 residues.

This chain uses TRBV10-2 with TRBJ2-7; 11 bases fit TRBD2. The length of the CDR3 is 15 residues. V trimming: 6 bases; J trimming: 2 bases; junction bases outside the gene matches: 6. CDR1 and CDR2 from the germline V gene are WSHSY and SAAADI. The CDR3 nucleotides are TGCGCCAGCAGCTTACTAGCGGGGGCGCCCTACGAGCAGTACTTC. It yields the protein CASSLLAGAPYEQYF.